This entry describes one T cell receptor beta chain. Its antigen is unknown. The germline V gene has CDR1 SEHNR and CDR2 FQNEAQ (reference sequence). The CDR3 has 11 amino acids. V lost 8 bases and J lost 8, with 9 bases in between. This record comes from a study of long-term antiretroviral therapy in people with HIV. Broader study findings: Viral resistance, ART adherence and therapy changes all lacked available data.

Survey-level immunoSEQ v3.0 assays were run. Sequencing used immunoSEQ multiplex PCR; TCRdb keeps in-frame clones, though not all of them. Altogether more than 30,000 clones are present, 83% being singletons, with the ten largest covering roughly 7.3%. The rearrangement joins TRBV7-9 to TRBJ1-4; D gene ambiguous. This material consisted of unsorted PBMCs, taken 0.4 years before starting antiretroviral therapy. This receptor was identified in a man aged 18 to 30 with HIV. DNA of the CDR3: TGTGCCAGCCCCATAGGGGAAAAACTGTTTTTT. Its protein is CASPIGEKLFF.